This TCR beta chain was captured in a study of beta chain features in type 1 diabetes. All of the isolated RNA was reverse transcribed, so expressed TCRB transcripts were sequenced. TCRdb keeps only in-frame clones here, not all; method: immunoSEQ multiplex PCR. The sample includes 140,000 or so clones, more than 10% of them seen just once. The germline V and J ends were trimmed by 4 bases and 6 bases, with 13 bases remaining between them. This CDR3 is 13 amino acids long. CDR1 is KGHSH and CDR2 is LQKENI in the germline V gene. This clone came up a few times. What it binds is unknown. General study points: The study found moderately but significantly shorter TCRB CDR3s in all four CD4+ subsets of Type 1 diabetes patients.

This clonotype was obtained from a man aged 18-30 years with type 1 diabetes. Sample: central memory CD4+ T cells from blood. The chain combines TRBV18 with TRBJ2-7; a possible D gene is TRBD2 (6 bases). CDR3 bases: TGTGCCAGCTCACGGGTGGAGGAGGGCGAGCAGTACTTC. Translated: CASSRVEEGEQYF.